Each of the 30 T cell receptor beta chains below was sequenced from the same sample in a study of response to subunit inactivated influenza vaccine (dated by TCRdb to the late 2010s). The library was obtained by RT-PCR. Sequencing relied on an Illumina HiSeq 2500. TCRdb itself trimmed the public reads at Q25 with fastp, ran MiXCR and retained productive beta chains. Rows are combined by CDR3 protein, so each entry shows the most common genes and DNA. This sample is represented by hundreds of thousands of distinct CDR3 sequences; around 18% of them were singletons. About a tenth of the sample rests with the top ten. Sequenced material: PBMCs from blood, taken approximately 5 days after vaccination. These receptor sequences come from a man aged 50-59 years who received an inactivated influenza vaccine. Donor details come from another sample of the same person, matched by shared clones.

This clonotype was detected a few times. The chain combines TRBV9 with TRBJ2-2, with 11 nucleotides matching TRBD2. CDR1 is SGDLS, CDR2 YYNGEE, per germline. The ends lost 4 bases at V and 7 bases at J; junction bases unmatched: 12. This CDR3 contains 17 residues. The CDR3 DNA reads as TGTGCCAGCAGCTCCACTAGCGGGAGTGGCTCTATCGGGGAGCTGTTTTTT. Translated: CASSSTSGSGSIGELFF.

The chain employs TRBV15 and TRBJ2-1, with 10 bases fitting TRBD2. J gave up 8 bases and V 1 base, and 5 bases lay outside the gene matches. This CDR3 spans 15 amino acids. Germline lookup yields CDR1 LNHNV and CDR2 YYDKDF (reference sequence). CDR3: CATSRGSGLAYEQFF. The CDR3 DNA is TGTGCCACCAGCAGAGGCTCGGGACTAGCGTATGAGCAGTTCTTC.

In this sample, this clonotype turned up many times. The rearrangement links TRBV20-1 to TRBJ2-1; TRBD2 matches 10 bases. CDR1 and CDR2 from the germline V gene are DFQATT and SNEGSKA (reference sequence). The CDR3 spans 23 residues. V lost 0 bases, J lost 3 bases, and 26 bases stayed unmatched. The CDR3, as DNA: TGCAGTGCTAGAGACCGAAAGGCGTGGCTAGCGGGAGCGATGGCCCACCGCTACAATGAGCAGTTCTTC. Amino acids: CSARDRKAWLAGAMAHRYNEQFF.

This rearrangement joins TRBV4-3 to TRBJ2-7; TRBD1 matches at 8 bases. CDR1 is LGHNA, CDR2 YSLEER, per germline. The CDR3 is 14 residues long. The J segment lost 7 bases and the V segment lost 3 bases, leaving 8 bases of the junction unmatched. The CDR3 spells CASSQGQVGYEQYF. The CDR3 DNA follows: TGCGCCAGCAGCCAGGGACAGGTTGGGTATGAGCAGTACTTC.

The V call is TRBV10-3, the J call TRBJ2-5, with 10 bases identical to TRBD2. J was trimmed by 5 bases and V by 3 bases; bases with no gene match: 3. Germline V gives CDR1 ENHRY, CDR2 SYGVKD. This CDR3 is 14 amino acids long. CDR3 nucleotides: TGTGCCATCAGTGACAGCGGGAGGGTCGAGACCCAGTACTTC. Encoded protein: CAISDSGRVETQYF.

In its sample, this clonotype was seen a few times. CDR3 protein: CASSLRDGKYSYNEQFF. The DNA of the CDR3 is TGTGCCAGCAGCTTACGGGACGGAAAATACTCCTACAATGAGCAGTTCTTC. This chain connects TRBV11-1 to TRBJ2-1, with D possibly called TRBD1 or TRBD2 (5 bases each). The germline V gene encodes CDR1 SGHAT and CDR2 FQDESV (reference sequence). The CDR3 extends over 17 amino acids. Trimming removed 2 bases at V and 0 bases at J, with 14 bases between.

The J gene is TRBJ2-5, the V gene TRBV20-1; tentative D call: TRBD2 (6 bases). Trimming shortened V by 2 bases and J by 3 bases, and 16 bases separated the two germline ends. The CDR3 totals 15 residues. Germline V gives CDR1 DFQATT, CDR2 SNEGSKA (reference sequence). CDR3 sequence: CSARYLGGPEETQYF. DNA for the CDR3: TGCAGTGCTAGATACCTCGGGGGTCCAGAAGAGACCCAGTACTTC.

V gene TRBV12-3 or TRBV12-4 combines with J gene TRBJ2-1; TRBD1 matches 9 bases. J was trimmed by 12 bases and V by 6 bases; bases with no gene match: 15. The CDR3 is 15 amino acids. CDR3 amino acids: CASRRPSGQGLVQFF. The CDR3 DNA reads as TGTGCCAGCAGGCGGCCTTCGGGACAGGGTCTAGTGCAGTTCTTC.

At least ten counts were recorded for this clonotype. V is TRBV10-2 and J is TRBJ2-3; 7 positions agree with TRBD1. V lost 3 bases, J lost 2 bases, and 8 bases stayed unmatched. Germline CDR1 reads WSHSY; CDR2 reads SAAADI. The CDR3 sequence is 16 residues long. DNA for the CDR3: TGCGCCAGCAGTGACTTACCGGGACAGCCCACAGATACGCAGTATTTT. This codes for CASSDLPGQPTDTQYF.

V and J are TRBV7-8 and TRBJ2-2; 10 bases line up with TRBD1. V lost 5 bases and J lost 6; bases outside the gene matches: 6. The CDR3 contains 15 residues. Germline V gene lookup returns CDR1 SGHVS and CDR2 FQNEAQ. CDR3 nucleotides: TGTGCCAGCAGCCCGTACGGACAGGGGGCCGGGGAGCTGTTTTTT. Encoded protein: CASSPYGQGAGELFF.

This clonotype was seen at least ten times. The genes are TRBV5-5 and TRBJ1-5; 7 bases are shared with TRBD1. J gave up 0 bases and V 4 bases, and 4 bases lay outside the gene matches. Germline V gene sequence: CDR1 SGHKS, CDR2 YYEKEE (reference sequence). The CDR3 sequence is 15 residues long. CDR3: CASSGEGASNQPQHF. The CDR3 nucleotides read TGTGCCAGCAGCGGGGAGGGGGCTAGCAATCAGCCCCAGCATTTT.

This clonotype was picked up a small number of times. V usage is TRBV7-2 and J usage is TRBJ1-5; D gene uncertain. Trimming removed 5 bases from V and 11 bases from J, with 13 bases in between. The CDR3 has 12 residues. In germline, CDR1 is SGHTA, CDR2 FQGNSA. CDR3 sequence (DNA): TGTGCCAGCAGCCTTGACACCGGGGCCCAGCATTTT. Translated, it gives CASSLDTGAQHF.

This clonotype appeared a few times. V is TRBV5-6 and J is TRBJ1-2; D is uncertain. Trimming shortened V by 2 bases and J by 0 bases, and 5 bases separated the two germline ends. This CDR3 has 13 amino acids. From germline, CDR1 is SGHDT and CDR2 YYEEEE. CDR3 nucleotide sequence: TGTGCCAGCAGCTTCGGAACTAACTATGGCTACACCTTC. It encodes CASSFGTNYGYTF.

In its sample, this clonotype was seen many times. This rearrangement joins TRBV7-9 to TRBJ2-5; D is unclear. V dropped 5 bases and J dropped 5 bases, with 6 bases sitting between them. CDR1 and CDR2 from the germline V gene are SEHNR and FQNEAQ (reference sequence). This CDR3 region has 11 residues. This CDR3 reads CASSREETQYF. The CDR3 bases are TGTGCCAGCAGCCGTGAGGAGACCCAGTACTTC.

There are a few counts of this clonotype. The V gene is TRBV4-1, the J gene TRBJ2-5; D unclear. The CDR3 extends over 15 amino acids. CDR1 and CDR2 (germline): MGHRA, YSYEKL. Trimming removed 0 bases from V and 1 base from J, with 9 bases in between. The CDR3, as DNA: TGCGCCAGCAGCCAAGATGGCCGAAGCCAAGAGACCCAGTACTTC. Its translation is CASSQDGRSQETQYF.

This clonotype has just a few counts. The V call is TRBV29-1, the J call TRBJ1-2; D perhaps matches TRBD1 (6 bases). CDR3 length: 15 residues. Trimming cost V 0 bases and J 5 bases, with 16 bases left between them. Germline V gene data show CDR1 as SQVTM and CDR2 as ANQGSEA. CDR3: CSVEDVWGTNYGYTF. CDR3 coding DNA: TGCAGCGTTGAAGATGTGTGGGGGACAAATTATGGCTACACCTTC. Complete variable domain (other parts from reference TRBV29-1 and TRBJ1-2): SAVISQKPSRDICQRGTSLTIQCQVDSQVTMMFWYRQQPGQSLTLIATANQGSEATYESGFVIDKFPISRPNLTFSTLTVSNMSPEDSSIYLCSVEDVWGTNYGYTFGSGTRLTVV.

This clonotype appeared many times. J is TRBJ1-2 and V is TRBV7-2, with D hard to call. Trimming removed 1 base at V and 2 bases at J, with 11 bases between. The CDR3 spans 15 residues. Germline values: CDR1 SGHTA, CDR2 FQGNSA. In DNA form, the CDR3 reads TGTGCCAGCAGCTTAGGCTCCCTTCTGAACTATGGCTACACCTTC. This translates into CASSLGSLLNYGYTF.

The CDR3 reads CRKRIPDRREEKLFF. As DNA, the CDR3 is TGCAGGAAAAGGATTCCGGACAGGAGGGAGGAAAAACTGTTTTTT. The chain carries TRBV20-1 and TRBJ1-4; 7 bases map to TRBD1. The CDR3 extends over 15 amino acids. Germline V CDR1 and CDR2: DFQATT, SNEGSKA (reference sequence).

In its sample, this clonotype was seen many times. V gene TRBV7-2 combines with J gene TRBJ2-7; D not resolved. V lost 1 base, J lost 2 bases, and 12 bases lay in between. CDR1 and CDR2 from the germline V gene are SGHTA and FQGNSA. The CDR3 covers 15 residues. The CDR3 DNA is TGTGCCAGCAGCTTAGATCATCAGCGAACCTACGAGCAGTACTTC. Protein sequence: CASSLDHQRTYEQYF.

The V gene is TRBV6-5, the J gene TRBJ2-1, with unresolved D. The CDR3 is 14 amino acids. The V gene's germline CDR1 is MNHEY and CDR2 SVGAGI. The germline V and J ends were trimmed by 8 bases and 0 bases, with 11 bases remaining between them. The CDR3 loop is CASRLPSSYNEQFF. The CDR3 region has the DNA TGTGCCAGCCGTTTACCCTCCTCCTACAATGAGCAGTTCTTC.

This clonotype has just a few counts. This chain uses TRBV29-1 with TRBJ1-2; no firm D call. V was trimmed by 4 bases and J by 4 bases, leaving 13 bases between them. CDR3 length: 13 residues. Germline V lookup: CDR1 SQVTM, CDR2 ANQGSEA. Written as DNA, the CDR3 is TGCAGCGTTGTACACGGTATAGGCTATGGCTACACCTTC. This gives the protein CSVVHGIGYGYTF.

This clonotype turned up a few times. The chain is built from TRBV10-3 and TRBJ1-1; tentatively, D is TRBD1 (5 bases). CDR1 is ENHRY, CDR2 SYGVKD, per germline. Trimming pared 6 bases from V and 3 bases from J, leaving 11 bases between. This CDR3 is built from 13 residues. The CDR3 reads CAIRGREDTEAFF. The CDR3 nucleotides are TGTGCCATCAGGGGCAGGGAGGACACTGAAGCTTTCTTT.

The chain recombines TRBV12-3 or TRBV12-4 with TRBJ2-7; 7 bases are a match to TRBD2. This CDR3 has 16 amino acids. J lost 4 bases, V lost 6 bases, and 15 bases had no gene match. The CDR3 is CASSLGDWRGWYEQYF. In DNA, the CDR3 is TGTGCCAGCAGCCTTGGGGACTGGCGGGGGTGGTACGAGCAGTACTTC.

V and J are TRBV6-1 and TRBJ1-2, with a tentative D call TRBD1 (5 bases). Trimming cost V 6 bases and J 1 base, with 18 bases left between them. Germline loops: CDR1 MNHNS, CDR2 SASEGT. The CDR3 consists of 16 residues. As DNA, the CDR3 is TGTGCCAGCAGACCCCTCACCGGGACGGATAACTATGGCTACACCTTC. The encoded protein is CASRPLTGTDNYGYTF.

This clonotype was counted between two and nine times. CDR3 region: CASSPRGDRHYGYTF. CDR3 in DNA: TGTGCCAGCAGCCCCCGGGGGGACAGACACTATGGCTACACCTTC. This chain links TRBV7-2 with TRBJ1-2, with TRBD1 identical over 7 bases. The CDR3 extends over 15 amino acids. CDR1 SGHTA and CDR2 FQGNSA come from the germline V gene. The V and J ends lost 5 bases and 3 bases, in that order; junction bases with no gene match: 9.

In its sample, this clonotype was seen a few times. The chain is built from TRBV7-9 and TRBJ2-1, with TRBD1 matching over 9 bases. CDR3 length: 15 amino acids. Germline CDR1 reads SEHNR; CDR2 reads FQNEAQ (reference sequence). The V segment lost 3 bases and the J segment 5 bases; nucleotides outside the gene matches: 5. This CDR3 is CASSFAQGAHNEQFF. The CDR3, as DNA: TGTGCCAGCAGCTTTGCACAGGGGGCTCACAATGAGCAGTTCTTC.

The genes are TRBV7-9 and TRBJ2-7; tentatively, D is TRBD1 or TRBD2 (5 bases each). Germline CDR1 and CDR2: SEHNR and FQNEAQ (reference sequence). V lost 5 bases to trimming and J lost 0 bases, with 14 bases between them. The CDR3 consists of 15 residues. The CDR3 DNA reads TGTGCCAGCAGCCCGGGACGGCGGAGCTCCTACGAGCAGTACTTC. This gives the protein CASSPGRRSSYEQYF.

The chain's CDR3 is CASSYSRGLAVEQYF. The CDR3 region has the DNA TGTGCCAGCAGTTACTCCCGGGGACTAGCCGTCGAGCAGTACTTC. The gene calls are TRBV6-2 or TRBV6-3 and TRBJ2-7, with 9 bases matching TRBD2. Trimming at V came to 0 bases and at J to 6 bases, leaving 6 bases not matched to a gene. This CDR3 spans 15 amino acids. CDR1 MNHEY and CDR2 SVGEGT come from the germline V gene.

The gene calls are TRBV12-3 or TRBV12-4 and TRBJ2-1; D gene uncertain. V was trimmed by 1 base and J by 3 bases, leaving 16 bases between them. This CDR3 has 17 residues. The CDR3 region is CASSLGVRSSIYNEQFF. The CDR3 DNA reads as TGTGCCAGCAGTTTAGGGGTTAGGTCTAGTATCTACAATGAGCAGTTCTTC.

V is TRBV2 and J is TRBJ2-7; no firm D call. The germline V gene has CDR1 SNHLY and CDR2 FYNNEI. Trimming shortened V by 5 bases and J by 7 bases, and 15 bases separated the two germline ends. The CDR3 spans 13 residues. CDR3 residues: CASSLTRLGEQYF. Here the CDR3 DNA reads TGTGCCAGCAGTTTAACACGATTGGGGGAGCAGTACTTC.